This T cell receptor (beta chain) emerged from a study of T cells in Graves' hyperthyroidism and ophthalmopathy. Study outcomes and limitations: Among clonotypes expanded in thyroid above 0.001, most were also found in blood.

V gave up 4 bases and J gave up 6 bases; unmatched junction bases: 12. This CDR3 is built from 16 residues. Germline CDR1 SNHLY, CDR2 FYNNEI. At least ten counts were recorded for this clonotype. The antigen remains undetermined. TCR beta CDR3 sequences were amplified from RNA transcripts. The HTBI primer set served for first-round RT-PCR of the TCR CDR3. TCRdb ran MiXCR on the multiplex PCR reads and lists one entry per CDR3 protein. Of hundreds of thousands of distinct CDR3 sequences in the sample, 16% are singletons; the top ten hold more than 3%. This rearrangement joins TRBV2 to TRBJ2-1, with TRBD2 matching 7 bases. The TCR sequence derives from a woman aged 40 to 50 with Graves' ophthalmopathy. The specimen sequenced was blood. The chain's CDR3 is CASSGGAGRVSNEQFF. The CDR3 bases are TGTGCCAGCAGTGGGGGAGCGGGAAGGGTGAGCAATGAGCAGTTCTTC.